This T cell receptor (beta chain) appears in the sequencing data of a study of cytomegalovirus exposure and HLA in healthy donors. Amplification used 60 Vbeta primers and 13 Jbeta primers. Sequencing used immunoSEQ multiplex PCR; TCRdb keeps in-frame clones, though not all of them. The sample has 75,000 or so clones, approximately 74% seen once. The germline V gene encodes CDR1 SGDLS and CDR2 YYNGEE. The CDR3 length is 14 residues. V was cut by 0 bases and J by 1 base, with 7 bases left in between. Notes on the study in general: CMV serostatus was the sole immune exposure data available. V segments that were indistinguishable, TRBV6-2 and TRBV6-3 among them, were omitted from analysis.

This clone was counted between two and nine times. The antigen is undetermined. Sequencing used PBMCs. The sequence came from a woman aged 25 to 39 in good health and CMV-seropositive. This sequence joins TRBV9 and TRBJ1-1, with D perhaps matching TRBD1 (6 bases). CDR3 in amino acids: CASSVGDTNTEAFF. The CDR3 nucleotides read TGTGCCAGCAGCGTAGGGGACACGAACACTGAAGCTTTCTTT. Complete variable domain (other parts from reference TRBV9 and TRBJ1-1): DSGVTQTPKHLITATGQRVTLRCSPRSGDLSVYWYQQSLDQGLQFLIQYYNGEERAKGNILERFSAQQFPDLHSELNLSSLELGDSALYFCASSVGDTNTEAFFGQGTRLTVV.